The 9 T cell receptor beta chains listed next were all sequenced from one sample in a study of cytomegalovirus exposure and HLA in healthy donors (dated 2017 in TCRdb). The library relied on the immunoSEQ multiplex PCR assay. For the multiplex PCR, a mixture combining 60 forward primers for TCR Vbeta segments and 13 reverse primers for TCR Jbeta segments was used. The immuneACCESS repertoire file appears here via TCRdb, limited to in-frame rearrangements. These files lack a portion of the clones; in checked studies, under half of the deficit traces to unresolved V genes, and the cause of the others is not known. The sample profile shows 90,000 or so clones; roughly 79% of them were found once. The top ten clones comprise 6% of the sample. The sample taken for sequencing was PBMCs. The receptors come from a female donor in good health and CMV-seronegative.

This clone was seen a few times. This chain joins TRBV6-5 and TRBJ1-2, with a possible D match to TRBD1 (6 bases). Germline V lookup: CDR1 MNHEY, CDR2 SVGAGI. The germline V and J ends were trimmed by 10 bases and 4 bases, with 13 bases remaining between them. This CDR3 is 12 amino acids long. CDR3 in DNA: TGTGCCACTTTAGGACAGATCTATGGCTACACCTTC. Protein sequence: CATLGQIYGYTF.

The V and J genes are TRBV29-1 and TRBJ2-6; 8 bases match TRBD1. Germline V lookup: CDR1 SQVTM, CDR2 ANQGSEA. The junction had 13 bases not matched to a gene; V was cut back by 7 bases and J by 2 bases. The CDR3 loop spans 17 amino acids. The chain's CDR3 is CSARTGSNPAGANVLTF. CDR3 sequence (DNA): TGCAGCGCCCGGACAGGGTCAAATCCAGCTGGGGCCAACGTCCTGACTTTC. The full variable domain, in which reference TRBV29-1 and TRBJ2-6 provide the parts outside the CDR3, is SAVISQKPSRDICQRGTSLTIQCQVDSQVTMMFWYRQQPGQSLTLIATANQGSEATYESGFVIDKFPISRPNLTFSTLTVSNMSPEDSSIYLCSARTGSNPAGANVLTFGAGSRLTVL.

This clone has ten or more counts. The chain is built from TRBV6-5 and TRBJ2-1; 9 bases fit TRBD2. With 5 bases clipped from V and 5 bases from J, the junction kept 7 bases outside the gene matches. The CDR3 runs to 15 residues. The germline CDR1 and CDR2 sequences are MNHEY and SVGAGI. CDR3: CASSLTGTSNNEQFF. The CDR3 DNA is TGTGCCAGCAGTCTTACCGGGACTAGCAACAATGAGCAGTTCTTC.

This sequence joins TRBV15 and TRBJ2-7, with D possibly matching TRBD1 (7 bases). Between the trimmed V and J ends, which lost 2 bases and 3 bases, there was a span of 20 bases. Germline V gene lookup returns CDR1 LNHNV and CDR2 YYDKDF (reference sequence). This CDR3 region has 17 residues. CDR3 sequence: CATSRPPGDRRNYEQYF. The DNA for the CDR3 is TGTGCCACCAGCAGACCCCCGGGGGACAGAAGAAACTACGAGCAGTACTTC.

For the CDR3, the DNA is TGTGCCAGCAGTGAAACGGGGGGGAGCACAGATACGCAGTATTTT. Its protein is CASSETGGSTDTQYF. V gene TRBV6-4 combines with J gene TRBJ2-3; 8 bases are a match to TRBD2. This CDR3 contains 15 residues. V shed 3 bases and J 0 bases; nucleotides not matched to a gene: 2. Germline-derived CDR1 and CDR2 are MRHNA and SNTAGT.

The V call is TRBV6-5, the J call TRBJ2-7, with 8 bases identical to TRBD1. Germline-derived CDR1 and CDR2 are MNHEY and SVGAGI. The CDR3 consists of 14 residues. Losses at the gene ends were 6 bases for V and 3 bases for J; bases not matched to a gene: 7. Here the CDR3 DNA reads TGTGCCAGCAGCCCTTCTGGACAGGGCTACGAGCAGTACTTC. Translation: CASSPSGQGYEQYF.

The V gene is TRBV10-3, the J gene TRBJ2-5; TRBD2 is a possible D gene (6 bases). In germline, CDR1 is ENHRY, CDR2 SYGVKD. Trimming shortened V by 9 bases and J by 4 bases, and 12 bases separated the two germline ends. The CDR3 covers 12 residues. In DNA form, the CDR3 reads TGTGCCATAAGCCCGGGACTAGAGACCCAGTACTTC. Encoded protein: CAISPGLETQYF.

The chain couples TRBV6-9 to TRBJ1-5; TRBD1 might be the D (5 bases). Germline V gene sequence: CDR1 MNHGY, CDR2 SVAAGI. V lost 4 bases, J lost 0 bases, and 13 bases lay in between. The CDR3 runs 16 residues. CDR3: CASSSFRGNSNQPQHF. In DNA, the CDR3 is TGTGCCAGCAGTTCGTTCCGGGGGAATAGCAATCAGCCCCAGCATTTT.

This clone has just a few counts. The chain carries TRBV15 and TRBJ1-1; D not resolved. CDR3 size: 13 residues. Germline V gene lookup returns CDR1 LNHNV and CDR2 YYDKDF (reference sequence). V shed 5 bases and J shed 4 bases, with 11 bases lying between them. CDR3 amino acids: CATSQTGSTEAFF. DNA of the CDR3: TGTGCCACCAGCCAAACCGGGTCCACTGAAGCTTTCTTT.